This entry lists 2 T cell receptor beta chains sequenced from one sample in a study of blood T cell repertoires in COVID-19. The table came from immunoSEQ multiplex PCR; TCRdb's copy has only in-frame clones and leaves some out. The repertoire holds about half a million clones, with 80% to 90% as singletons. Sequencing was done on a sample of PBMCs or T cells enriched from blood (not recorded which). These receptors all come from a woman aged 55 to 70 who had recovered from COVID-19.

V and J are TRBV6-5 and TRBJ1-6; a weak D match, TRBD1 (5 bases). Germline loops: CDR1 MNHEY, CDR2 SVGAGI. V was clipped by 2 bases and J by 6 bases, with 8 bases between them. The CDR3 contains 14 residues. The CDR3 coding sequence is TGTGCCAGCAGTTACGGGGCAGTTAATTCACCCCTCCACTTT. This codes for CASSYGAVNSPLHF.

The V call is TRBV6-5, the J call TRBJ1-2; 7 bases agree with TRBD1. The V gene end was trimmed by 0 bases and the J gene end by 4 bases; junction bases not matched to a gene: 5. This CDR3 spans 15 amino acids. Germline assignment: CDR1 MNHEY and CDR2 SVGAGI. The CDR3 DNA reads TGTGCCAGCAGTTACTCTGGACCAGGGGGCTATGGCTACACCTTC. This gives the protein CASSYSGPGGYGYTF.